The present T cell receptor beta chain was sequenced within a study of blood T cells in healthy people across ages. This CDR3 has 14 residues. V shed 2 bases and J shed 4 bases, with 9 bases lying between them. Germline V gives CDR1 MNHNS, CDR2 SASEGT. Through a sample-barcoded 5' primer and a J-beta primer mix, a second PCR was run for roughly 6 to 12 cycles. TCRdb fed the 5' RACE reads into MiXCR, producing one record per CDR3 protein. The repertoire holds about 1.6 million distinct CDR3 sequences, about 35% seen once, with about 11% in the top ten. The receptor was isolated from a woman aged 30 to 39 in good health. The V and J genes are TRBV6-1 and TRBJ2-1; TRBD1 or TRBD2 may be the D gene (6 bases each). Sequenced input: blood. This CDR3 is CASSEQGRYNEQFF. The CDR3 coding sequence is TGTGCCAGCAGTGAACAGGGGAGGTACAATGAGCAGTTCTTC.